This T cell receptor beta chain was identified in a study of blood T cell repertoires in COVID-19. Whole-study context: Material from acute and convalescent COVID-19 was sourced from the United States, Italy and Spain.

This CDR3 comprises 17 residues. V was pared by 1 base and J by 2 bases, with 18 bases between. Germline loops: CDR1 MGHRA, CDR2 YSYEKL. Measured with immunoSEQ multiplex PCR; TCRdb has only the in-frame clones, and not every one. The sample records tens of thousands of clones, about 93% being singletons. The chain has TRBV4-1 and TRBJ2-7; D might be TRBD2 (5 bases). The specimen was peripheral blood. The TCR originated in a human donor in a cohort sampled during active COVID-19. The CDR3 protein is CASSQVISAEPPYEQYF. CDR3 in DNA: TGCGCCAGCAGCCAAGTAATTAGCGCCGAGCCGCCCTACGAGCAGTACTTC.